Shown below are 23 T cell receptor beta chains from a single sample sequenced in a study of cytomegalovirus exposure and HLA in healthy donors. Use of 60 Vbeta and 13 Jbeta primers characterized the PCR. This table comes from immunoSEQ multiplex PCR, and its TCRdb copy is limited to in-frame clones, with some not included. The sample holds tens of thousands of clones, 78% seen once. Sequencing input: PBMCs. The receptors shown here come from a male donor in good health and CMV-seropositive.

The rearrangement uses TRBV5-1 and TRBJ2-2; D perhaps matches TRBD2 (6 bases). The CDR3 contains 15 residues. Germline CDR1 and CDR2: SGHRS and YFSETQ. V was pared by 0 bases and J by 6 bases, with 12 bases between. The CDR3 sequence is CASSLVEGLPGELFF. The CDR3 DNA follows: TGCGCCAGCAGCTTGGTGGAGGGGTTGCCCGGGGAGCTGTTTTTT. Supplemented by reference TRBV5-1 and TRBJ2-2, the full variable domain reads KAGVTQTPRYLIKTRGQQVTLSCSPISGHRSVSWYQQTPGQGLQFLFEYFSETQRNKGNFPGRFSGRQFSNSRSEMNVSTLELGDSALYLCASSLVEGLPGELFFGEGSRLTVL.

Only one count was recorded for this clone. J is TRBJ2-7 and V is TRBV7-8; D is ambiguous. V lost 1 base and J lost 5, with 15 bases in between. The CDR3 runs to 15 residues. Germline lookup yields CDR1 SGHVS and CDR2 FQNEAQ. The CDR3 bases are TGTGCCAGCAGCTTAGATATAAGGAGCACCCACGAGCAGTACTTC. The encoded protein is CASSLDIRSTHEQYF.

The V and J genes are TRBV4-1 and TRBJ2-2, with D tentatively TRBD2 (5 bases). Germline CDR1 MGHRA, CDR2 YSYEKL. The CDR3 extends over 15 amino acids. V was trimmed by 1 base and J by 4 bases, leaving 10 bases between them. The CDR3 loop reads CASSQAGIGTGELFF. For the CDR3, the DNA is TGCGCCAGCAGCCAAGCGGGAATTGGCACCGGGGAGCTGTTTTTT.

The sample holds a few counts of this clone. The gene calls are TRBV5-6 and TRBJ1-4, with TRBD1 matching over 9 bases. V lost 0 bases to trimming and J lost 7 bases; unmatched junction nucleotides: 10. CDR1 SGHDT and CDR2 YYEEEE come from the germline V gene. The CDR3 spans 17 residues. CDR3 nucleotides: TGTGCCAGCAGCTTGGAGGGACAGGGAGGTTTGGGTGAAAAACTGTTTTTT. It encodes CASSLEGQGGLGEKLFF.

This chain links TRBV28 with TRBJ2-5, with D perhaps TRBD1 (5 bases). The J call may be wrong; the DNA end is better matched by TRBJ2-7. This CDR3 contains 14 residues. Germline loops: CDR1 MDHEN, CDR2 SYDVKM. The CDR3 sequence is CASSFRDRRYEQYF. DNA for the CDR3: TGTGCCAGCAGTTTCCGTGACAGACGCTACGAGCAGTACTTC.

This clone was picked up one time. The V call is TRBV28, the J call TRBJ1-2; D ambiguous. This CDR3 has 14 amino acids. V was cut by 5 bases and J by 6 bases, with 16 bases left in between. Germline V gene lookup returns CDR1 MDHEN and CDR2 SYDVKM. The CDR3, as DNA: TGTGCCAGCAGTGCCACGGGTGGGAGGGATGGCTACACCTTC. It yields the protein CASSATGGRDGYTF.

This chain uses TRBV5-1 with TRBJ2-1; 11 bases agree with TRBD2. Germline trimming cut 0 bases from V and 9 bases from J; bases unmatched to any gene: 5. CDR3 length equals 15 residues. Germline loops: CDR1 SGHRS, CDR2 YFSETQ. The chain's CDR3 is CASSLVAGGPSEQFF. CDR3 nucleotides: TGCGCCAGCAGCTTGGTAGCGGGAGGGCCTTCTGAGCAGTTCTTC.

J is TRBJ2-7 and V is TRBV7-9; TRBD1 matches at 11 bases. With V trimmed by 4 bases and J by 4 bases, 6 bases remained unmatched. The CDR3 covers 15 residues. CDR1 and CDR2 from the germline V gene are SEHNR and FQNEAQ (reference sequence). CDR3 nucleotide sequence: TGTGCCAGCAGCTCCGGGACAGGGGGTCGGTACGAGCAGTACTTC. Protein: CASSSGTGGRYEQYF.

The chain carries TRBV9 and TRBJ2-3; 7 bases map to TRBD2. V lost 0 bases, J lost 0 bases, and 7 bases stayed unmatched. The germline V gene encodes CDR1 SGDLS and CDR2 YYNGEE. The CDR3 length is 17 residues. The CDR3 region has the DNA TGTGCCAGCAGCGTAGGAGTAGCGGGCTCTAGCACAGATACGCAGTATTTT. Protein: CASSVGVAGSSTDTQYF.

In its sample, this clone was seen a few times. This chain uses TRBV6-1 with TRBJ1-6, with TRBD1 matching over 8 bases. The CDR3 extends over 13 amino acids. CDR1 MNHNS and CDR2 SASEGT come from the germline V gene. V shed 3 bases, J shed 8 bases, and the junction held 0 bases outside the gene matches. CDR3 protein: CASSDRGHSPLHF. Written as DNA, the CDR3 is TGTGCCAGCAGTGACAGGGGGCATTCACCCCTCCACTTT.

This rearrangement joins TRBV6-5 to TRBJ2-3; D is perhaps TRBD1 (6 bases). The germline V gene has CDR1 MNHEY and CDR2 SVGAGI. The V end lost 5 bases, the J end lost 2 bases, and 17 bases lay between the germline ends. CDR3 length: 16 amino acids. The CDR3 sequence: CASSHYRARSTDTQYF. In DNA form, the CDR3 reads TGTGCCAGCAGTCACTACAGGGCCCGATCCACAGATACGCAGTATTTT.

The chain recombines TRBV28 with TRBJ2-5; 9 nucleotides line up with TRBD1. Looked up from germline, CDR1 is MDHEN and CDR2 is SYDVKM. V lost 6 bases, J lost 5 bases, and 16 bases stayed unmatched. This CDR3 spans 17 amino acids. CDR3 sequence (DNA): TGTGCCAGCAGGGGGGATTGGGACAGGGAAGGTGATGAGACCCAGTACTTC. This codes for CASRGDWDREGDETQYF.

The chain carries TRBV4-1 and TRBJ1-1; tentatively, D is TRBD1 (5 bases). Trimming stripped 0 bases from V and 4 bases from J, with 12 bases between. Per germline, CDR1 MGHRA and CDR2 YSYEKL. CDR3 size: 15 residues. CDR3 DNA: TGCGCCAGCAGCCAAGAAATACAGGCCACCACTGAAGCTTTCTTT. Translated: CASSQEIQATTEAFF.

Worth noting for this clone: A read error is likely, as this CDR3 ends without the conserved phenylalanine or tryptophan. J is TRBJ1-1 and V is TRBV12-5; D not resolved. This CDR3 comprises 13 residues. The germline gives CDR1 LGHNT, CDR2 FRNRAP. The V end was cut by 9 bases, the J end by 0 bases, with 11 bases between. The CDR3 DNA reads as TGTGCTAGCTCCCGGGGTATGAACACTGAAGCTTTCGTT. Translation gives CASSRGMNTEAFV.

The J gene is TRBJ2-3, the V gene TRBV29-1; 11 bases fit TRBD2. V lost 8 bases to trimming and J lost 8 bases; unmatched junction nucleotides: 9. Germline assignment: CDR1 SQVTM and CDR2 ANQGSEA. The CDR3 consists of 13 residues. CDR3 coding DNA: TGCAGCATTGTAGCGGGGGGGCCGGGTACGCAGTATTTT. It is translated as CSIVAGGPGTQYF.

The chain has TRBV29-1 and TRBJ2-7; 7 bases match TRBD1. The ends lost 5 bases at V and 2 bases at J; junction bases unmatched: 6. The CDR3 sequence is 13 residues long. Germline loops: CDR1 SQVTM, CDR2 ANQGSEA. The CDR3 loop reads CSVLRDRPYEQYF. The CDR3 bases are TGCAGCGTTCTCCGGGACAGACCCTACGAGCAGTACTTC.

This rearrangement joins TRBV27 to TRBJ2-7; D gene ambiguous. Between the trimmed V and J ends, which lost 5 bases and 0 bases, there was a span of 11 bases. The CDR3 is 14 amino acids. Germline CDR1 MNHEY, CDR2 SMNVEV (reference sequence). The CDR3 loop is CASSPRAGSYEQYF. CDR3 nucleotides: TGTGCCAGCAGTCCCCGAGCCGGCTCCTACGAGCAGTACTTC.

The chain joins TRBV14 to TRBJ1-6, with D possibly TRBD1 on 6 matching bases. This CDR3 is built from 17 residues. Per germline, CDR1 SGHDN and CDR2 FVKESK. Trimming stripped 3 bases from V and 9 bases from J, with 21 bases between. The CDR3 sequence: CASSHASGGTSFSPLHF. In DNA form, the CDR3 reads TGTGCCAGCAGCCACGCCAGCGGGGGGACAAGTTTTTCACCCCTCCACTTT. The whole variable domain, remainder taken from reference TRBV14 and TRBJ1-6, is EAGVTQFPSHSVIEKGQTVTLRCDPISGHDNLYWYRRVMGKEIKFLLHFVKESKQDESGMPNNRFLAERTGGTYSTLKVQPAELEDSGVYFCASSHASGGTSFSPLHFGNGTRLTVT.

CDR3 DNA: TGTGCCTGTCCCTGGGAAAGGTCCAAGGGGGCCGGGGAGCTGTTTTTT. It encodes CACPWERSKGAGELFF. The rearrangement uses TRBV30 and TRBJ2-2, with a tentative D call TRBD1 (6 bases). Germline assignment: CDR1 GTSNPN and CDR2 SVGIG (reference sequence). The CDR3 loop spans 16 amino acids. V was shortened by 6 bases and J by 6 bases, with 23 bases between the two germline ends.

The chain employs TRBV19 and TRBJ2-1; TRBD2 matches at 8 bases. The CDR3 length is 16 residues. With V trimmed by 3 bases and J by 8 bases, 12 bases remained unmatched. The V gene's germline CDR1 is LNHDA and CDR2 SQIVND (reference sequence). This CDR3 reads CASSMRTSSLNDEQFF. In nucleotides, the CDR3 is TGTGCCAGTAGTATGAGGACTAGCAGTTTAAATGATGAGCAGTTCTTC.

This clone has only a few counts. The V call is TRBV6-6, the J call TRBJ1-2; 10 bases align to TRBD1. CDR3 length: 14 amino acids. Trimming took 6 bases from V and 8 from J; bases not matched to a gene: 9. Germline lookup yields CDR1 MNHNY and CDR2 SVGAGI (reference sequence). The CDR3 is CASRGGQGMSGYTF. CDR3 DNA: TGTGCCAGCAGAGGGGGACAGGGGATGTCCGGCTACACCTTC.

This chain joins TRBV28 and TRBJ1-2; possible D gene TRBD1, 6 bases. CDR1 is MDHEN and CDR2 is SYDVKM in the germline V gene. This CDR3 comprises 17 residues. Trimming took 4 bases from V and 6 from J, leaving 24 bases between them. As DNA, the CDR3 is TGTGCCAGCAGTTCCTTGGGGGCAGGGAGTCACGGGGATGGCTACACCTTC. This encodes CASSSLGAGSHGDGYTF.

The chain links TRBV28 to TRBJ2-7; TRBD1 agrees at 10 bases. Trimming removed 6 bases from V and 3 bases from J; junction bases left unmatched: 5. CDR1 and CDR2 (germline): MDHEN, SYDVKM. The CDR3 is made up of 14 amino acids. CDR3 region: CASRGTGVFYEQYF. CDR3 DNA: TGTGCCAGCAGAGGGACAGGGGTTTTCTACGAGCAGTACTTC.